These 21 T cell receptor beta chains came from one sample sequenced in a study of shared clonotypes between healthy human individuals. Naive CD8 cells comprised CD45RO-negative, CCR7-positively selected cells, excluding terminally differentiated effector memory CD45RA+ cells. Measured with immunoSEQ multiplex PCR; TCRdb has only the in-frame clones, and not every one. The sample yields around 2,100,000 clones, about 95% seen once. The source material was naive CD8+ T cells sorted from blood. These receptors were taken from a man between 18 and 35 years old in good health.

The V call is TRBV6-5, the J call TRBJ2-7; 10 nucleotides align to TRBD1. V lost 5 bases, J lost 6 bases, and 4 bases stayed unmatched. Germline-derived CDR1 and CDR2 are MNHEY and SVGAGI. The CDR3 length is 13 residues. Written as DNA, the CDR3 is TGTGCCAGCAGTGCCGGGACAGGGGTCGAGCAGTACTTC. Translation: CASSAGTGVEQYF.

The J gene is TRBJ2-1, the V gene TRBV7-9; TRBD1 matches 7 bases. The V and J ends lost 6 bases and 7 bases, in that order; junction bases with no gene match: 15. The CDR3 sequence is 16 residues long. Germline CDR1 reads SEHNR; CDR2 reads FQNEAQ (reference sequence). Here the CDR3 reads CASRRTGWQDGNEQFF. The CDR3 coding sequence is TGTGCCAGCAGACGGACAGGTTGGCAGGATGGGAATGAGCAGTTCTTC.

The chain links TRBV5-6 to TRBJ2-1; TRBD2 is a possible D gene (5 bases). Per the germline V gene, CDR1 is SGHDT and CDR2 is YYEEEE. Trimming removed 2 bases at V and 12 bases at J, with 9 bases between. The CDR3 extends over 11 amino acids. The CDR3 region is CASSFGNRQFF. CDR3 in DNA: TGTGCCAGCAGCTTCGGGAATCGGCAGTTCTTC. Looking up the rest from reference TRBV5-6 and TRBJ2-1 gives the full variable domain: DAGVTQSPTHLIKTRGQQVTLRCSPKSGHDTVSWYQQALGQGPQFIFQYYEEEERQRGNFPDRFSGHQFPNYSSELNVNALLLGDSALYLCASSFGNRQFFGPGTRLTVL.

V usage is TRBV6-5 and J usage is TRBJ1-2; unclear D gene. Germline V gene sequence: CDR1 MNHEY, CDR2 SVGAGI. CDR3 size: 13 residues. Trimming left V 2 bases short and J 2 bases short, with 6 bases between. The CDR3 here is CASSYERNYGYTF. The CDR3 DNA is TGTGCCAGCAGTTACGAGAGAAACTATGGCTACACCTTC.

This clone was detected once. The chain carries TRBV9 and TRBJ2-7, with 11 nucleotides matching TRBD1. This CDR3 contains 15 residues. J gave up 4 bases and V 4 bases, and 7 bases lay outside the gene matches. Germline V gene sequence: CDR1 SGDLS, CDR2 YYNGEE. The CDR3 DNA sequence: TGTGCCAGCAGCCCGCGGACAGGGGGCGAATACGAGCAGTACTTC. Translation gives CASSPRTGGEYEQYF.

The CDR3 sequence is CASSTGLPRETQYF. The CDR3 coding sequence is TGTGCCAGCAGTACTGGACTCCCCAGAGAGACCCAGTACTTC. This chain links TRBV27 with TRBJ2-5, with D possibly matching TRBD2 (5 bases). Trimming cost V 5 bases and J 4 bases, with 14 bases left between them. Germline V gene data show CDR1 as MNHEY and CDR2 as SMNVEV (reference sequence). The CDR3 totals 14 residues.

This chain connects TRBV5-4 to TRBJ2-7; D remains unclear. CDR1 SGHNT and CDR2 YYREEE come from the germline V gene (reference sequence). Trimming shortened V by 0 bases and J by 6 bases, and 10 bases separated the two germline ends. There are 13 residues in the CDR3. CDR3 in DNA: TGTGCCAGCAGCTTGGCGGTACGGGCCGAGCAGTACTTC. Translating it yields CASSLAVRAEQYF.

The chain carries TRBV4-1 and TRBJ2-1, with D unresolved. The V gene's germline CDR1 is MGHRA and CDR2 YSYEKL. The CDR3 consists of 15 residues. V dropped 8 bases and J dropped 1 base, with 15 bases sitting between them. CDR3 region: CASSSVALSYNEQFF. The CDR3 region has the DNA TGCGCCAGCTCATCCGTAGCCCTATCCTACAATGAGCAGTTCTTC.

In this sample, this clone turned up a few times. The chain recombines TRBV6-5 with TRBJ2-2; no reliable D call. The length of the CDR3 is 15 residues. Trimming pared 0 bases from V and 1 base from J, leaving 6 bases between. The germline gives CDR1 MNHEY, CDR2 SVGAGI. CDR3 residues: CASSYSYLNTGELFF. The CDR3 DNA follows: TGTGCCAGCAGTTACTCATACTTGAACACCGGGGAGCTGTTTTTT.

This chain joins TRBV29-1 and TRBJ2-1; unclear D gene. V was shortened by 3 bases and J by 0 bases, with 3 bases between the two germline ends. CDR3 size: 12 residues. Germline V gene sequence: CDR1 SQVTM, CDR2 ANQGSEA. The CDR3 nucleotides are TGCAGCGTTGACTACTCCTACAATGAGCAGTTCTTC. This codes for CSVDYSYNEQFF.

The V gene is TRBV7-6, the J gene TRBJ1-2; D ambiguous. Germline-derived CDR1 and CDR2 are SGHVS and FNYEAQ. CDR3 size: 18 residues. The ends were cut back, 5 bases at V and 5 bases at J, with 27 bases in the middle. The CDR3: CASSLERFGSNHIYGYTF. For the CDR3, the DNA is TGTGCCAGCAGCCTCGAACGGTTCGGATCTAATCATATTTATGGCTACACCTTC.

V gene TRBV7-8 combines with J gene TRBJ2-7, with D possibly TRBD1 on 6 matching bases. Looked up from germline, CDR1 is SGHVS and CDR2 is FQNEAQ. With 5 bases removed from V and 5 bases from J, the gap between germline ends came to 13 bases. The CDR3 length is 13 residues. The CDR3 DNA reads TGTGCCAGCAGCCGCACAGGGTTCCACGAGCAGTACTTC. It codes for CASSRTGFHEQYF.

This chain uses TRBV30 with TRBJ1-1; possibly TRBD1 for D (6 bases). V shed 0 bases and J shed 2 bases, with 10 bases lying between them. There are 14 residues in the CDR3. Germline V gene sequence: CDR1 GTSNPN, CDR2 SVGIG (reference sequence). The CDR3 DNA sequence: TGTGCCTGGAGTGTAGGGACACCTAACACTGAAGCTTTCTTT. Translation: CAWSVGTPNTEAFF.

The chain couples TRBV5-8 to TRBJ1-2, with TRBD1 matching over 8 bases. V shed 4 bases, J shed 4 bases, and the junction held 9 bases outside the gene matches. This CDR3 has 15 residues. The germline CDR1 and CDR2 sequences are SGHTS and YDEGEE. The CDR3 region has the DNA TGTGCCAGCAGCCCCAGGACAGGGCTTGGCTATGGCTACACCTTC. Protein: CASSPRTGLGYGYTF.

The V and J genes are TRBV15 and TRBJ2-3; 9 nucleotides agree with TRBD2. CDR3 length: 11 amino acids. Germline CDR1 LNHNV, CDR2 YYDKDF (reference sequence). J lost 11 bases, V lost 6 bases, and 3 bases had no gene match. CDR3 protein: CATSRLAEQYF. Here the CDR3 DNA reads TGTGCCACCAGTAGACTAGCGGAGCAGTATTTT.

The V call is TRBV25-1, the J call TRBJ2-5, with 8 positions matching TRBD1. In germline, CDR1 is MGHDK, CDR2 SYGVNS. With 4 bases clipped from V and 2 bases from J, the junction kept 3 bases outside the gene matches. CDR3 size: 14 residues. This chain's CDR3 is CASSGRQGQETQYF. Written as DNA, the CDR3 is TGTGCCAGCAGTGGTCGACAGGGGCAAGAGACCCAGTACTTC.

The CDR3 bases are TGTGCCAGCAGTCGTCGGACAGGGATTTCCTACGAGCAGTACTTC. Translated, it gives CASSRRTGISYEQYF. V is TRBV6-5 and J is TRBJ2-7; 8 nucleotides align to TRBD1. V shed 5 bases and J 1 base; nucleotides not matched to a gene: 7. The CDR3 extends over 15 amino acids. Germline V gives CDR1 MNHEY, CDR2 SVGAGI.

The chain uses TRBV6-4 and TRBJ2-5; the match to TRBD2 covers 7 bases. Per germline, CDR1 MRHNA and CDR2 SNTAGT. There are 15 residues in the CDR3. The ends lost 5 bases at V and 1 base at J; junction bases unmatched: 7. The CDR3 nucleotides read TGTGCCAGCAGTCCCGACCCGGGGGGCCAAGAGACCCAGTACTTC. This sequence encodes CASSPDPGGQETQYF.

V and J are TRBV7-9 and TRBJ1-3, with D uncertain. Germline CDR1 and CDR2: SEHNR and FQNEAQ (reference sequence). The CDR3 spans 15 residues. The V end lost 4 bases, the J end lost 0 bases, and 10 bases lay between the germline ends. The DNA of the CDR3 is TGTGCCAGCAGCTCGACTGCTGACTCTGGAAACACCATATATTTT. Encoded protein: CASSSTADSGNTIYF.

The chain recombines TRBV19 with TRBJ2-7; 8 bases fit TRBD2. The germline V gene has CDR1 LNHDA and CDR2 SQIVND (reference sequence). Trimming cost V 5 bases and J 7 bases; bases outside gene matches: 10. This CDR3 has 14 amino acids. CDR3 in amino acids: CASSLQGLEGEQYF. The CDR3 DNA sequence: TGTGCCAGTAGTCTGCAGGGACTAGAAGGAGAGCAGTACTTC.

This chain connects TRBV29-1 to TRBJ2-7; 7 bases map to TRBD1. The CDR3 loop spans 12 amino acids. Looked up from germline, CDR1 is SQVTM and CDR2 is ANQGSEA. With 6 bases clipped from V and 7 bases from J, the junction kept 9 bases outside the gene matches. The CDR3 here is CSVGTAGREQYF. For the CDR3, the DNA is TGCAGCGTGGGGACAGCTGGTCGGGAGCAGTACTTC.